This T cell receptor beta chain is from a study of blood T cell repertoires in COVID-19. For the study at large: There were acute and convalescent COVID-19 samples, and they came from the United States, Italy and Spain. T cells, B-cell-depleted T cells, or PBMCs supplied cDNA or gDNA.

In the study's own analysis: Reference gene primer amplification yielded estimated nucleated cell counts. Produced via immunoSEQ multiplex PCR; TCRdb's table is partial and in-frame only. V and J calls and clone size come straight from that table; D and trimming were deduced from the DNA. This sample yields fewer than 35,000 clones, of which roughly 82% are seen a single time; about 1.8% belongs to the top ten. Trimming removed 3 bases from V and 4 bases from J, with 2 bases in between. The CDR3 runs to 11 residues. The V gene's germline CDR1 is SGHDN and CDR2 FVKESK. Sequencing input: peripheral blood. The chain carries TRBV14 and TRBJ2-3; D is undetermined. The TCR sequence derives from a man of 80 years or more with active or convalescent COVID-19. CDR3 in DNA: TGTGCCAGCAGCCACGCAGATACGCAGTATTTT. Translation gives CASSHADTQYF.